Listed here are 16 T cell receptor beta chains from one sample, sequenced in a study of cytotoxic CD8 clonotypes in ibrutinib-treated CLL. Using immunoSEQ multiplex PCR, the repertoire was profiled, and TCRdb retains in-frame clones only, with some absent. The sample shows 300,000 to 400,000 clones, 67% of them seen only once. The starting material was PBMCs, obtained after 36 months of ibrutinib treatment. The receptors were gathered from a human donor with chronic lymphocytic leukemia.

The CDR3 sequence is CASSYWTSGDYNEQFF. CDR3 DNA: TGCGCCAGCAGCTACTGGACTAGCGGGGATTACAATGAGCAGTTCTTC. The chain is built from TRBV5-1 and TRBJ2-1; 12 bases are shared with TRBD2. Trimming at V came to 3 bases and at J to 4 bases, leaving 5 bases not matched to a gene. Germline V gene sequence: CDR1 SGHRS, CDR2 YFSETQ. There are 16 residues in the CDR3. Full variable domain (remainder filled in from reference TRBV5-1 and TRBJ2-1): KAGVTQTPRYLIKTRGQQVTLSCSPISGHRSVSWYQQTPGQGLQFLFEYFSETQRNKGNFPGRFSGRQFSNSRSEMNVSTLELGDSALYLCASSYWTSGDYNEQFFGPGTRLTVL.

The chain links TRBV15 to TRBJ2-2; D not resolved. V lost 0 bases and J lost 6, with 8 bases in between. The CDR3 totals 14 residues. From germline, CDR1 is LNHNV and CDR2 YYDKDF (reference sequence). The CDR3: CATSRDNGPGELFF. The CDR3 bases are TGTGCCACCAGCAGAGATAACGGCCCCGGGGAGCTGTTTTTT.

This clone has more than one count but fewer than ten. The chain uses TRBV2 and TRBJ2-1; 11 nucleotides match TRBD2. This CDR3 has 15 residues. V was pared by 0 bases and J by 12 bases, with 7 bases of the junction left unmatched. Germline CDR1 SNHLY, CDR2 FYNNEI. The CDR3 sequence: CASSEAGTSGRVQFF. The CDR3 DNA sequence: TGTGCCAGCAGTGAAGCAGGCACTAGCGGGAGAGTGCAGTTCTTC.

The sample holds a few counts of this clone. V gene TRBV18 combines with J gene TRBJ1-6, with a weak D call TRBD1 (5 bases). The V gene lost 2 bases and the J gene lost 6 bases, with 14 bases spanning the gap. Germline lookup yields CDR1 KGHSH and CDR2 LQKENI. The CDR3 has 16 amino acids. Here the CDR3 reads CASSPIETVANSPLHF. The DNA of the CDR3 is TGTGCCAGCTCACCAATCGAGACAGTGGCTAATTCACCCCTCCACTTT.

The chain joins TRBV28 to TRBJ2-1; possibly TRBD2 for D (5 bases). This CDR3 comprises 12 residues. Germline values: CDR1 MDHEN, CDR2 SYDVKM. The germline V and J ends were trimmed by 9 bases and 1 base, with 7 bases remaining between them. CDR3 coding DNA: TGTGCCAGTTCGGGGTCCTACAATGAGCAGTTCTTC. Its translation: CASSGSYNEQFF. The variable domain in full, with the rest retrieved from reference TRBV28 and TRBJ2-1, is DVKVTQSSRYLVKRTGEKVFLECVQDMDHENMFWYRQDPGLGLRLIYFSYDVKMKEKGDIPEGYSVSREKKERFSLILESASTNQTSMYLCASSGSYNEQFFGPGTRLTVL.

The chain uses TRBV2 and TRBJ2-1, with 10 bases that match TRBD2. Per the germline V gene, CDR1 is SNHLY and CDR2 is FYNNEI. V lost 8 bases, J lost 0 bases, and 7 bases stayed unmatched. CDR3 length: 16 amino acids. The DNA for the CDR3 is TGTGCCAGCCTAAAGGGACTAGCGCACTCCTACAATGAGCAGTTCTTC. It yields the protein CASLKGLAHSYNEQFF.

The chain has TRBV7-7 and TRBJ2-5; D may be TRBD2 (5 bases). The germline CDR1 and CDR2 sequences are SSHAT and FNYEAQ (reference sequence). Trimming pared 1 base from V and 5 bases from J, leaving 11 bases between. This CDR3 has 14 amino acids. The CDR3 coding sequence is TGTGCCAGCAGCTTAGGAAGCGGCCGCGAGACCCAGTACTTC. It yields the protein CASSLGSGRETQYF.

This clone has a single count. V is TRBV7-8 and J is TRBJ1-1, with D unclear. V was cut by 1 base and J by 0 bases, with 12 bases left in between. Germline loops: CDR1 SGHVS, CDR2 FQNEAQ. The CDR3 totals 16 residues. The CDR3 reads CASSLEDWRLNTEAFF. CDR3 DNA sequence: TGTGCCAGCAGCTTAGAGGATTGGAGACTGAACACTGAAGCTTTCTTT.

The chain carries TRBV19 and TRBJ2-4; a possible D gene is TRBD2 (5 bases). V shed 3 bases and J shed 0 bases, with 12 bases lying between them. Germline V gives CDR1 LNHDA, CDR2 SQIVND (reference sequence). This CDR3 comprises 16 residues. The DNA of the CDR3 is TGTGCCAGTAGTATCTCCGGGATCCTAGCCAAAAACATTCAGTACTTC. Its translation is CASSISGILAKNIQYF.

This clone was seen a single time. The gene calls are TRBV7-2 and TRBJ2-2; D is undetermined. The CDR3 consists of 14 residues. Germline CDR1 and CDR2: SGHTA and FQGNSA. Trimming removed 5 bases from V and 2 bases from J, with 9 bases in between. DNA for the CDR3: TGTGCCAGCAGCCAACGGATCAACACCGGGGAGCTGTTTTTT. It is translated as CASSQRINTGELFF.

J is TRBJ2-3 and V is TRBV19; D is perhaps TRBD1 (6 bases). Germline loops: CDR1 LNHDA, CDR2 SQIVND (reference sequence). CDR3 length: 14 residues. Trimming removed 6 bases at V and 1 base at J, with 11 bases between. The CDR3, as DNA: TGTGCCAGTAGCCCAGGGGAAGGCACAGATACGCAGTATTTT. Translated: CASSPGEGTDTQYF.

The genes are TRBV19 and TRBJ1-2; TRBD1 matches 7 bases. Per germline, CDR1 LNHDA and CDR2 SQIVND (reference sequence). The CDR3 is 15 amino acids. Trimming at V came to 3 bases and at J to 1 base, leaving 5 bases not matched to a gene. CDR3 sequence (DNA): TGTGCCAGTAGTATGGGGACAGAACTTAACTATGGCTACACCTTC. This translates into CASSMGTELNYGYTF.

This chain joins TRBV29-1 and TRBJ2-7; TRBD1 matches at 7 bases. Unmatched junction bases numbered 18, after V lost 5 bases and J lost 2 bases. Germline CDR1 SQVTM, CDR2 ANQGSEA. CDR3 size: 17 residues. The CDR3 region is CSVYADGWGQGAYEQYF. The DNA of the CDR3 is TGCAGCGTTTATGCCGACGGGTGGGGCCAGGGGGCCTACGAGCAGTACTTC.

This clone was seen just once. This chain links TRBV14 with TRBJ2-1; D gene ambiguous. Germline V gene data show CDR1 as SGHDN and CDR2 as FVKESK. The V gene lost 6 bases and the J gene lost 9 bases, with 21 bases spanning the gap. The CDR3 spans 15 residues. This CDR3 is CASSFASTVGSEQFF. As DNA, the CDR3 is TGTGCCAGCAGTTTCGCCTCGACGGTCGGCAGTGAGCAGTTCTTC.

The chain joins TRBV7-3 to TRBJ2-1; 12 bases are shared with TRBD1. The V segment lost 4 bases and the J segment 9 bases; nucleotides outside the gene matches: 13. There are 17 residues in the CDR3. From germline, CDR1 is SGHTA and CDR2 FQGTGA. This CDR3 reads CASSSVSGTGGSGEQFF. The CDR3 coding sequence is TGTGCCAGCAGCTCTGTCTCCGGGACAGGGGGCTCGGGTGAGCAGTTCTTC.

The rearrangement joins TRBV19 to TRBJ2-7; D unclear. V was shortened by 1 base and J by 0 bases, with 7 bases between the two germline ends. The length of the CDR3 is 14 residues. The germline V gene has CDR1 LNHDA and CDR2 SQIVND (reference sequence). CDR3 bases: TGTGCCAGTAGTATAGGACTGTTCTCCTACGAGCAGTACTTC. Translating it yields CASSIGLFSYEQYF.